This T cell receptor beta chain was retrieved from a study of blood T cell repertoires in COVID-19. About the research overall: There were acute and convalescent COVID-19 samples, and they came from the United States, Italy and Spain. Nucleic acid was either cDNA or gDNA, and it came from T cells, B-cell-depleted T cells, or PBMCs.

The CDR3 loop spans 15 amino acids. Germline CDR1 and CDR2: KGHSH and LQKENI. Germline trimming cut 5 bases from V and 2 bases from J; bases unmatched to any gene: 7. The data were produced by immunoSEQ multiplex PCR, yet TCRdb's version contains in-frame clones alone and is incomplete. The data show 31,000 or so clones, 75% to 90% seen once. Sequences were obtained from peripheral blood. This TCR was sampled from an elderly man with acute or convalescent COVID-19. The chain uses TRBV18 and TRBJ2-7, with 9 nucleotides matching TRBD1. CDR3 residues: CASSESGTGTYEQYF. In DNA form, the CDR3 reads TGTGCCAGCTCAGAATCCGGGACAGGGACCTACGAGCAGTACTTC. Full variable domain (remainder filled in from reference TRBV18 and TRBJ2-7): NAGVMQNPRHLVRRRGQEARLRCSPMKGHSHVYWYRQLPEEGLKFMVYLQKENIIDESGMPKERFSAEFPKEGPSILRIQQVVRGDSAAYFCASSESGTGTYEQYFGPGTRLTVT.